Below are 20 T cell receptor beta chains sequenced from a single sample in a study of identical twins. TCRdb reprocessed the 5' RACE reads with MiXCR, giving one entry per CDR3 protein. Of more than 1.5 million distinct CDR3 sequences in the sample, around 29% were seen once. The sample taken for sequencing was cord blood. All receptors derive from a newborn girl in good health.

This sequence joins TRBV3-1 and TRBJ2-3, with 8 positions matching TRBD2. CDR3 length: 14 residues. Germline V gives CDR1 LGHDT, CDR2 YNNKEL (reference sequence). V lost 1 base to trimming and J lost 6 bases; unmatched junction nucleotides: 3. The CDR3 DNA reads TGTGCCAGCAGCCAAGGCGGACTAGCCGATACGCAGTATTTT. Its protein product is CASSQGGLADTQYF.

The chain carries TRBV20-1 and TRBJ2-5; D unresolved. The V end lost 0 bases, the J end lost 11 bases, and 19 bases lay between the germline ends. CDR3 length equals 14 residues. Germline V lookup: CDR1 DFQATT, CDR2 SNEGSKA (reference sequence). Here the CDR3 reads CSARDPAVHYGQYF. The CDR3, as DNA: TGCAGTGCTAGAGATCCCGCAGTACACTACGGGCAGTACTTC.

Points on this clonotype: A much larger clone lies one base from this, so it may be a read error. V and J are TRBV4-2 and TRBJ2-5; 10 bases are a match to TRBD2. Germline CDR1 reads LGHNA; CDR2 reads YNFKEQ. The CDR3 extends over 14 amino acids. V shed 4 bases and J 11 bases; nucleotides not matched to a gene: 10. CDR3 sequence (DNA): TGTGCCAGCAGCCCCGGGACTAGCGTCTACGGGCAGTACTTC. Its protein is CASSPGTSVYGQYF.

CDR3 protein: CASSQYFLGTKGEQYF. The CDR3 coding sequence is TGCGCCAGCAGCCAATACTTTCTTGGGACTAAGGGTGAGCAGTACTTC. The chain employs TRBV4-1 and TRBJ2-5, with 7 bases aligning to TRBD2. The junction had 17 bases not matched to a gene; V was cut back by 2 bases and J by 11 bases. Germline V CDR1 and CDR2: MGHRA, YSYEKL. The CDR3 is made up of 16 amino acids.

V is TRBV20-1 and J is TRBJ2-7, with TRBD2 matching 8 bases. Unmatched junction bases numbered 8, after V lost 5 bases and J lost 2 bases. Germline CDR1 reads DFQATT; CDR2 reads SNEGSKA (reference sequence). The CDR3 loop spans 14 amino acids. For the CDR3, the DNA is TGCAGTGCTGGCACTAGCGGAGGCACCTACGAGCAGTACTTC. Translated, it gives CSAGTSGGTYEQYF.

V usage is TRBV7-8 and J usage is TRBJ2-1; possibly TRBD1 for D (5 bases). The germline V gene encodes CDR1 SGHVS and CDR2 FQNEAQ. This CDR3 contains 17 residues. V was trimmed by 1 base and J by 7 bases, leaving 20 bases between them. The DNA for the CDR3 is TGTGCCAGCAGCTTAGTCCGGGCCCAAGGACAACTGAATGAGCAGTTCTTC. The encoded protein is CASSLVRAQGQLNEQFF.

The rearrangement joins TRBV9 to TRBJ2-7; 9 bases align to TRBD1. The CDR3 is made up of 15 amino acids. The germline CDR1 and CDR2 sequences are SGDLS and YYNGEE. Unmatched junction bases numbered 6, after V lost 0 bases and J lost 5 bases. DNA for the CDR3: TGTGCCAGCAGCGTAGCCCCCAGACAGGGGGACGAGCAGTACTTC. It translates to CASSVAPRQGDEQYF.

This sequence joins TRBV28 and TRBJ2-7; D uncertain. Germline assignment: CDR1 MDHEN and CDR2 SYDVKM. V lost 3 bases, J lost 2 bases, and 14 bases lay in between. The CDR3 consists of 15 residues. The CDR3 DNA reads TGTGCCAGCAGTTTCCCCCGCTCCGGCACCTACGAGCAGTACTTC. Translating it yields CASSFPRSGTYEQYF.

This clonotype was recorded only once. The rearrangement links TRBV28 to TRBJ2-5, with 7 bases that match TRBD2. The better agreement between TRBJ2-7 and the DNA end casts doubt on the J call. In germline, CDR1 is MDHEN, CDR2 SYDVKM. This CDR3 is 16 amino acids long. CDR3 nucleotide sequence: TGTGCCAGCAGTTCCGTTATAAGGCGGGAGCGCTACGAGCAGTACTTC. Residues: CASSSVIRRERYEQYF.

This CDR3 reads CATYSGGRDTQYF. CDR3 nucleotide sequence: TGTGCCACCTATTCGGGGGGCCGAGATACGCAGTATTTT. This rearrangement joins TRBV11-2 to TRBJ2-3; possible D gene TRBD2, 7 bases. The V gene's germline CDR1 is SGHAT and CDR2 FQNNGV. The CDR3 totals 13 residues. V was trimmed by 10 bases and J by 5 bases, leaving 16 bases between them.

A few counts support this clonotype. The chain couples TRBV6-6 to TRBJ2-1; 7 nucleotides align to TRBD1. With V trimmed by 3 bases and J by 8 bases, 13 bases remained unmatched. The CDR3 has 16 amino acids. CDR1 is MNHNY, CDR2 SVGAGI, per germline (reference sequence). In DNA, the CDR3 is TGTGCCAGCAGTTATGGGAGTTGGACAGGTGGCGATGAGCAGTTCTTC. Translating it yields CASSYGSWTGGDEQFF.

This clonotype has just a few counts. In nucleotides, the CDR3 is TGCGCCAGCAGCCAACTACCGGTTACCCCAGATACGCAGTATTTT. This encodes CASSQLPVTPDTQYF. The chain has TRBV4-1 and TRBJ2-3; D ambiguous. V lost 2 bases to trimming and J lost 4 bases, with 13 bases between them. The germline V gene encodes CDR1 MGHRA and CDR2 YSYEKL. This CDR3 is built from 15 residues.

This clonotype was seen a handful of times. A read error may account for a junction end that differs from germline. In DNA form, the CDR3 reads TGTGCCAGCAGGGAAGTCCGGGTTAACTATGGCTACACCTTC. Translated, it gives CASREVRVNYGYTF. The gene calls are TRBV6-1 and TRBJ1-2; D is undetermined. The V gene's germline CDR1 is MNHNS and CDR2 SASEGT. This CDR3 spans 14 amino acids.

This clonotype was observed a few times. The CDR3 loop reads CASSLSGRRSSYEQYF. CDR3 coding DNA: TGTGCCAGCAGCCTGTCGGGACGCCGAAGCTCCTACGAGCAGTACTTC. V and J are TRBV13 and TRBJ2-7; tentatively, D is TRBD1 or TRBD2 (5 bases each). The CDR3 spans 16 residues. With 5 bases removed from V and 0 bases from J, the gap between germline ends came to 17 bases. CDR1 and CDR2 (germline): PRHDT, FYEKMQ (reference sequence).

In its sample, this clonotype was seen a few times. The CDR3 region has the DNA TGTGCCAGCAGCATTGGCGGGGGGGCTAGCACAGATACGCAGTATTTT. Translating gives CASSIGGGASTDTQYF. The chain couples TRBV9 to TRBJ2-3, with 9 bases that match TRBD2. The length of the CDR3 is 16 residues. The germline V gene encodes CDR1 SGDLS and CDR2 YYNGEE. The V segment lost 4 bases and the J segment 0 bases; nucleotides outside the gene matches: 6.

This clonotype has only a few counts. Here the CDR3 DNA reads TGTGCCAGCAGCTTATCCGCCTGGTTCTCTGGGGCCAACGTCCTGACTTTC. This sequence encodes CASSLSAWFSGANVLTF. V is TRBV7-2 and J is TRBJ2-6; D not resolved. This CDR3 comprises 17 residues. The V end was cut by 2 bases, the J end by 0 bases, with 11 bases between. The germline V gene encodes CDR1 SGHTA and CDR2 FQGNSA.

The chain employs TRBV27 and TRBJ1-2; TRBD1 matches at 8 bases. The germline V gene encodes CDR1 MNHEY and CDR2 SMNVEV (reference sequence). The trim removed 2 bases at V and 6 bases at J, leaving 8 bases unmatched. The CDR3 has 15 residues. In DNA form, the CDR3 reads TGTGCCAGCAGTTTACAGGGGGCGCAAATGGATGGCTACACCTTC. Translating gives CASSLQGAQMDGYTF.

The J gene is TRBJ2-7, the V gene TRBV10-3; TRBD2 aligns across 7 bases. The V and J ends lost 8 bases and 12 bases, in that order; junction bases with no gene match: 25. The V gene's germline CDR1 is ENHRY and CDR2 SYGVKD. The CDR3 runs to 16 residues. For the CDR3, the DNA is TGTGCCATCTCCGCCCAACTACTAGCGCCTCAAGAGACCCGGTACTTC. Protein product: CAISAQLLAPQETRYF.

This chain connects TRBV5-1 to TRBJ1-2; 8 nucleotides align to TRBD1. Germline loops: CDR1 SGHRS, CDR2 YFSETQ. There are 15 residues in the CDR3. V gave up 4 bases and J gave up 6 bases; unmatched junction bases: 11. Written as DNA, the CDR3 is TGCGCCAGCAGCCGCTGGACAGGGTGGGCGAATGGCTACACCTTC. Its protein is CASSRWTGWANGYTF.

V is TRBV18 and J is TRBJ1-2, with 7 bases identical to TRBD1. The junction had 8 bases not matched to a gene; V was cut back by 6 bases and J by 1 base. Looked up from germline, CDR1 is KGHSH and CDR2 is LQKENI. This CDR3 comprises 15 residues. The CDR3 DNA is TGTGCCAGCTCCTCGGCCGGGACAGTTAACTATGGCTACACCTTC. This sequence encodes CASSSAGTVNYGYTF.